One sample yielded the 9 T cell receptor beta chains listed below, sequenced in a study of T cell responses to AZD1222 COVID-19 vaccine. Data came from immunoSEQ multiplex PCR; TCRdb stores just in-frame clones and leaves some out. The repertoire has 150,000 to 250,000 clones, approximately 90% of them found once; the top ten carry approximately 3.7%. The material was peripheral blood, obtained 28 days after the second AZD1222 dose. These receptor sequences come from an adult who received the AZD1222 COVID-19 vaccine.

The chain combines TRBV30 with TRBJ2-1; 11 bases match TRBD2. J lost 6 bases, V lost 0 bases, and 1 base had no gene match. The CDR3 loop spans 14 amino acids. Germline V CDR1 and CDR2: GTSNPN, SVGIG (reference sequence). CDR3 sequence reads: CAWSVGTSGNEQFF. CDR3 DNA: TGTGCCTGGAGTGTAGGGACTAGCGGCAATGAGCAGTTCTTC.

The CDR3 loop reads CASSVVPADTQYF. Here the CDR3 DNA reads TGTGCCAGCAGCGTAGTCCCAGCAGATACGCAGTATTTT. This chain joins TRBV9 and TRBJ2-3; no clear D. Germline CDR1 and CDR2: SGDLS and YYNGEE. Deletions cut 0 bases from V and 4 bases from J, with 6 bases between. CDR3 length: 13 residues.

This clone was seen a few times. This sequence joins TRBV5-1 and TRBJ1-2, with 7 bases lining up with TRBD1. CDR3 length: 14 amino acids. J gave up 8 bases and V 4 bases, and 11 bases lay outside the gene matches. Germline V CDR1 and CDR2: SGHRS, YFSETQ. The CDR3 sequence: CASSVEQGLGGYTF. The CDR3, as DNA: TGCGCCAGCAGCGTCGAACAGGGGTTAGGCGGCTACACCTTC.

The chain couples TRBV3-1 (or the pseudogene TRBV3-2) to TRBJ2-1; D is possibly TRBD1 (5 bases). CDR1 and CDR2 from the germline V gene are LGHDT and YNNKEL (reference sequence). The length of the CDR3 is 14 residues. V lost 4 bases to trimming and J lost 6 bases, with 13 bases between them. CDR3 in amino acids: CASSLLTGVNEQFF. Written as DNA, the CDR3 is TGTGCCAGCAGCCTTCTAACAGGTGTCAATGAGCAGTTCTTC.

The genes are TRBV28 and TRBJ1-2, with D unresolved. V was shortened by 5 bases and J by 0 bases, with 7 bases between the two germline ends. The CDR3 runs to 13 residues. The V gene's germline CDR1 is MDHEN and CDR2 SYDVKM. The CDR3 reads CASSPRTNYGYTF. In DNA form, the CDR3 reads TGTGCCAGCAGTCCACGCACTAACTATGGCTACACCTTC.

The chain is built from TRBV27 and TRBJ2-7, with 10 bases matching TRBD2. Germline assignment: CDR1 MNHEY and CDR2 SMNVEV (reference sequence). V gave up 4 bases and J gave up 7 bases; unmatched junction bases: 7. The CDR3 totals 14 residues. CDR3 sequence (DNA): TGTGCCAGCAGTTCGCAGCGGGAGGGAAGGGAGCAGTACTTC. It translates to CASSSQREGREQYF.

The chain has TRBV6-5 and TRBJ2-2, with a possible D match to TRBD2 (5 bases). The germline V gene has CDR1 MNHEY and CDR2 SVGAGI. This CDR3 comprises 14 residues. Trimming took off 6 bases at V and 7 bases at J, with 15 bases between the two ends. In DNA, the CDR3 is TGTGCCAGCAGCTCCGGAGGTCTAGGCGGGGAGCTGTTTTTT. Translation: CASSSGGLGGELFF.

The chain has TRBV11-3 and TRBJ2-5; D not resolved. The CDR3 length is 11 residues. The germline V gene encodes CDR1 SGHNT and CDR2 YENEEA. The germline V and J ends were trimmed by 6 bases and 5 bases, with 7 bases remaining between them. The CDR3 DNA is TGTGCCAGCAGGACCTCGGAGACCCAGTACTTC. It yields the protein CASRTSETQYF.

In DNA form, the CDR3 reads TGTGCCAGCAGTGAAGGTGGAGGGAAGTACGAGCAGTACTTC. Translation gives CASSEGGGKYEQYF. V usage is TRBV6-1 and J usage is TRBJ2-7; D perhaps matches TRBD2 (6 bases). Looked up from germline, CDR1 is MNHNS and CDR2 is SASEGT. Trimming removed 1 base from V and 4 bases from J, with 11 bases in between. This CDR3 comprises 14 residues.